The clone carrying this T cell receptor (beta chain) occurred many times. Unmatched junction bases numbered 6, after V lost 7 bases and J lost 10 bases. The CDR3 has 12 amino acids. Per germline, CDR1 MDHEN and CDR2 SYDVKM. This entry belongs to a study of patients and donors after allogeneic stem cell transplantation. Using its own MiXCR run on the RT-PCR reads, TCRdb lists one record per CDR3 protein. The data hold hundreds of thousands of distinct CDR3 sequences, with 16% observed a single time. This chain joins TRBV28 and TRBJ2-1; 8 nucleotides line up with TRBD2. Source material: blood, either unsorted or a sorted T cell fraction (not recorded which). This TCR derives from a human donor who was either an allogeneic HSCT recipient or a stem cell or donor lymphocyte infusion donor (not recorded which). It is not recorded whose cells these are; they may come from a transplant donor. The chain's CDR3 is CASISGSREQFF. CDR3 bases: TGTGCCAGCATCAGCGGGAGCCGAGAGCAGTTCTTC.